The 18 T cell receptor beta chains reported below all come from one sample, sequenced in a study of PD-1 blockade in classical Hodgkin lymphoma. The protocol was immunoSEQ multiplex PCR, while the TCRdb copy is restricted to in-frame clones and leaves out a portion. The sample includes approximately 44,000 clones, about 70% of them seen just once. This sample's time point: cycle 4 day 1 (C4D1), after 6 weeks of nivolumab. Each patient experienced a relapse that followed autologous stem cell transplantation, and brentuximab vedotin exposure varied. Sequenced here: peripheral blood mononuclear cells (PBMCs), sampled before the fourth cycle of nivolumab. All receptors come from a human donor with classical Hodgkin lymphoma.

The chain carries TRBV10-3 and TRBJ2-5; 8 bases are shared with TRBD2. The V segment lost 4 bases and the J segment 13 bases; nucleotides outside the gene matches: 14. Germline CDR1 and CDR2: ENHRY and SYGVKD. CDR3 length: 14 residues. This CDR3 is CAISATSGHTHRYF. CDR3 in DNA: TGTGCCATCAGTGCAACTAGCGGTCACACCCACAGGTACTTC.

The CDR3 loop reads CASSLGGGTGELFF. In DNA, the CDR3 is TGTGCCAGCAGCTTAGGGGGCGGCACCGGGGAGCTGTTTTTT. V usage is TRBV5-5 and J usage is TRBJ2-2; 7 bases fit TRBD1. After removal of 2 bases from V and 4 bases from J, the junction contained 2 bases not matched to a gene. This CDR3 has 14 residues. Germline V CDR1 and CDR2: SGHKS, YYEKEE (reference sequence).

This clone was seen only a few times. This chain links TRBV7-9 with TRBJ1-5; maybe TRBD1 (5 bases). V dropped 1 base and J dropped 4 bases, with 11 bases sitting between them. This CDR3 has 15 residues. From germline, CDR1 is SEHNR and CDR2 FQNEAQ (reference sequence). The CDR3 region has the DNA TGTGCCAGCAGCTTAGTGGGTGGGGGGAATCAGCCCCAGCATTTT. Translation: CASSLVGGGNQPQHF.

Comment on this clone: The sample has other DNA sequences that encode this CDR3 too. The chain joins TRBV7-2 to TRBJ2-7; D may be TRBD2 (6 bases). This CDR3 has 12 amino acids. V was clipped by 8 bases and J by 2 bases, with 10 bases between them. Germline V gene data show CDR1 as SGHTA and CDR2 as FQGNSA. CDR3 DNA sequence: TGTGCCAGCCGCGGAGGGGCCTACGAGCAGTACTTC. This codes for CASRGGAYEQYF. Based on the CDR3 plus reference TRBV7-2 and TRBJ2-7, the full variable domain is GAGVSQSPSNKVTEKGKDVELRCDPISGHTALYWYRQSLGQGLEFLIYFQGNSAPDKSGLPSDRFSAERTGGSVSTLTIQRTQQEDSAVYLCASRGGAYEQYFGPGTRLTVT.

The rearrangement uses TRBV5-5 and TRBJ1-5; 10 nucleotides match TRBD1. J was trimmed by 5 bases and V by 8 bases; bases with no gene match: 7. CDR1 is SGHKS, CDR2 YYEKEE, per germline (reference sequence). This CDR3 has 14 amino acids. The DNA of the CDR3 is TGTGCCAGAAGCACTGACAGGGGGCATCAGCCCCAGCATTTT. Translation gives CARSTDRGHQPQHF.

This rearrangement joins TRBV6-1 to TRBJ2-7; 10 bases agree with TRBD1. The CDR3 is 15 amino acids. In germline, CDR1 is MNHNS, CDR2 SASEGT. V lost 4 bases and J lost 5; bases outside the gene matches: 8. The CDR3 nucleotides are TGTGCCAGCAGTGCCTCGACAGGGGGCTTTCACGAGCAGTACTTC. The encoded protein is CASSASTGGFHEQYF.

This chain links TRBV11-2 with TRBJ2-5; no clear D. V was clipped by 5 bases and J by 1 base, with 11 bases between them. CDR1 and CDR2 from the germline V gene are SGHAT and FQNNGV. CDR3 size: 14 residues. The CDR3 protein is CASSARLGQETQYF. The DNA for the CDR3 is TGTGCCAGCAGCGCCAGGCTAGGCCAAGAGACCCAGTACTTC.

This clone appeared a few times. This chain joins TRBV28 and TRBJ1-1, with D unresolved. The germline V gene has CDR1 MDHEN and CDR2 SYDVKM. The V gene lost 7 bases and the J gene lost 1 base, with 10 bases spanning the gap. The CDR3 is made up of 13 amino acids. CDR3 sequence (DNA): TGTGCCAGCAACCTGGCCGGGAACACTGAAGCTTTCTTT. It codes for CASNLAGNTEAFF.

The CDR3 coding sequence is TGTGCCAGCTCCCACGGGACAGCCGGCTACGAGCAGTACTTC. Translation gives CASSHGTAGYEQYF. The chain is built from TRBV18 and TRBJ2-7; 7 positions match TRBD1. Germline CDR1 KGHSH, CDR2 LQKENI. J lost 3 bases, V lost 6 bases, and 8 bases had no gene match. This CDR3 is built from 14 residues.

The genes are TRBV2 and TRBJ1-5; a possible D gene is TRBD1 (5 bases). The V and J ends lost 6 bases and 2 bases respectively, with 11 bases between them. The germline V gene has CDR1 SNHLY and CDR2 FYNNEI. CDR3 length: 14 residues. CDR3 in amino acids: CASSQGTGNQPQHF. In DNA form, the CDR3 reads TGTGCCAGCAGCCAGGGAACAGGCAATCAGCCCCAGCATTTT.

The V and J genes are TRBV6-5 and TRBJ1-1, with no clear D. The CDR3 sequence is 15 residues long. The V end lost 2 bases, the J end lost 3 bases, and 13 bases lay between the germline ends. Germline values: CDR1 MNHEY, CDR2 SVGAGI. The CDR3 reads CASSYGSGFDTEAFF. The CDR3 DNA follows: TGTGCCAGCAGTTACGGTTCGGGCTTCGACACTGAAGCTTTCTTT.

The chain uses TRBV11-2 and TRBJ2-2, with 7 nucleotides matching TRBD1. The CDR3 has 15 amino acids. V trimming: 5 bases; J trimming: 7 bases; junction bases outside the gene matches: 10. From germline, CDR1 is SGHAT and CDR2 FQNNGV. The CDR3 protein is CASSLRQGRGGELFF. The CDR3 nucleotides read TGTGCCAGCAGCCTAAGACAGGGCCGTGGCGGGGAGCTGTTTTTT.

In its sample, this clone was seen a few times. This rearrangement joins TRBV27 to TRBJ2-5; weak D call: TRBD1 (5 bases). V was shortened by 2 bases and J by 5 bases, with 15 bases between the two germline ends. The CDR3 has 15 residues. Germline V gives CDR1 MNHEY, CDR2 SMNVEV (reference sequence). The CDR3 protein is CASSLRGYDLETQYF. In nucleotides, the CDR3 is TGTGCCAGCAGTTTAAGGGGCTACGACTTGGAGACCCAGTACTTC.

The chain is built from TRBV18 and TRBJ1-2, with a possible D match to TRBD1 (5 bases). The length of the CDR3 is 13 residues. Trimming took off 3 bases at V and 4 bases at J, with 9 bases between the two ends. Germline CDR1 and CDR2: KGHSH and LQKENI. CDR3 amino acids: CASSPDRRYGYTF. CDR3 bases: TGTGCCAGCTCACCTGACAGACGCTATGGCTACACCTTC.

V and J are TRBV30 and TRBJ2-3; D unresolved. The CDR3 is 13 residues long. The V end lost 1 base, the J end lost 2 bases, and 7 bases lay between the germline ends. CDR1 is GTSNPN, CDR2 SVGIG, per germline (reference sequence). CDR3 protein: CAWSGRPTDTQYF. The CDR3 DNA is TGTGCCTGGAGTGGGCGGCCCACAGATACGCAGTATTTT.

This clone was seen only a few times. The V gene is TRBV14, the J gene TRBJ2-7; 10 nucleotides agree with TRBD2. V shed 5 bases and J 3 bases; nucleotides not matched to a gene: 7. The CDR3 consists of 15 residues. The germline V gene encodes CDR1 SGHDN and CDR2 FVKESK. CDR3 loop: CASSAPSGRIYEQYF. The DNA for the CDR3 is TGTGCCAGCAGCGCCCCTAGCGGGAGAATCTACGAGCAGTACTTC.

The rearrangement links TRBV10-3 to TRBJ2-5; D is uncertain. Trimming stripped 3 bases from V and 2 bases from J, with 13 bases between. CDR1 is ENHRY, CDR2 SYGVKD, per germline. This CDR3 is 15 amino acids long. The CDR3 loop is CAISERRIYQETQYF. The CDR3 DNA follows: TGTGCCATCAGTGAACGTAGGATCTATCAAGAGACCCAGTACTTC.

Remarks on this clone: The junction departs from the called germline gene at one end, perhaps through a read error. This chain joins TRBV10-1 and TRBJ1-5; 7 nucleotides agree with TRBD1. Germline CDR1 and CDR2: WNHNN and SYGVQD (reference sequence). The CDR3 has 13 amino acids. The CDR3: CASTTGQSQSQHF. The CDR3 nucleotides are TGCGCCAGCACCACGGGACAGTCTCAGTCCCAGCATTTT.